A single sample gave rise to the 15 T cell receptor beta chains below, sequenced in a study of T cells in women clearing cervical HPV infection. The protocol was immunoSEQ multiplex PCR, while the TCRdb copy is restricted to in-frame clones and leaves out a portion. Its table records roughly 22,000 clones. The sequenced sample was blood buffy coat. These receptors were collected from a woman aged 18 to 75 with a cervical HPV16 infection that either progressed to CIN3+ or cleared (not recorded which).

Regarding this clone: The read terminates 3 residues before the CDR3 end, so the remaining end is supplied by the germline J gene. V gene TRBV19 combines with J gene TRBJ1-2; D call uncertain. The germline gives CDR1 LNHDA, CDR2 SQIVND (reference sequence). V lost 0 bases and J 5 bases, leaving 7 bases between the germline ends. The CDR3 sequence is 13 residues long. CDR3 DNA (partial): TGTGCCAGTAGTATAGAATGGACTTATGGC. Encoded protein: CASSIEWTYG. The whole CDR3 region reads CASSIEWTYGYTF.

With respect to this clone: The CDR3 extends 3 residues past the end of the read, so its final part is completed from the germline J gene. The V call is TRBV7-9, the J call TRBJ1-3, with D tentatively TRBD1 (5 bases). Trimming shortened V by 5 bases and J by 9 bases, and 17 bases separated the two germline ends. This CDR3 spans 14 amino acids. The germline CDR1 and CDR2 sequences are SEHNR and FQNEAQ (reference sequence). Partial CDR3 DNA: TGTGCCAGCAGCAATAGACAGCCCCAGGGCACC. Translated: CASSNRQPQGT. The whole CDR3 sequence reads CASSNRQPQGTIYF. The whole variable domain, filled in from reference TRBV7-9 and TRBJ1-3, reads DTGVSQNPRHKITKRGQNVTFRCDPISEHNRLYWYRQTLGQGPEFLTYFQNEAQLEKSRLLSDRFSAERPKGSFSTLEIQRTEQGDSAMYLCASSNRQPQGTIYFGEGSWLTVV.

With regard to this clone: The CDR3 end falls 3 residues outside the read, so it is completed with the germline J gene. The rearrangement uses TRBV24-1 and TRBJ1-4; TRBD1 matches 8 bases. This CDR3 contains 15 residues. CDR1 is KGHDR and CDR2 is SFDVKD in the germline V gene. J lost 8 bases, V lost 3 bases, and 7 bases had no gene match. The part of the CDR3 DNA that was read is TGTGCCACCAGTGATGGACAGGGAGGAAAAGAAAAA. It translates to CATSDGQGGKEK. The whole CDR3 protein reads CATSDGQGGKEKLFF.

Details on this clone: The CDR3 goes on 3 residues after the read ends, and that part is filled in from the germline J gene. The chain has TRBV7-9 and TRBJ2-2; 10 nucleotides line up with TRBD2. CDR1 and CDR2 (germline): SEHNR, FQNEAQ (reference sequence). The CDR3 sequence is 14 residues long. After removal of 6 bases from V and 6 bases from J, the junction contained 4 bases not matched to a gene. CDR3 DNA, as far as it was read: TGTGCCAGCAGGAAGCTAGCGGGAGCCGGGGAG. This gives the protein CASRKLAGAGE. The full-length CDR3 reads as CASRKLAGAGELFF.

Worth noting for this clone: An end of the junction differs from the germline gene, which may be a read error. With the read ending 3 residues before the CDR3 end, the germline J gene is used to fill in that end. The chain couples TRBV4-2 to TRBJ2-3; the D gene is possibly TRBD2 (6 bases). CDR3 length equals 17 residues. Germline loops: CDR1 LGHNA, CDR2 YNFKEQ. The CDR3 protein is CASSQVGLGRVLDTQYF. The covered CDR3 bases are TGCGCCAGCAGCCAAGTGGGACTGGGGCGCGTTTTAGATACG.

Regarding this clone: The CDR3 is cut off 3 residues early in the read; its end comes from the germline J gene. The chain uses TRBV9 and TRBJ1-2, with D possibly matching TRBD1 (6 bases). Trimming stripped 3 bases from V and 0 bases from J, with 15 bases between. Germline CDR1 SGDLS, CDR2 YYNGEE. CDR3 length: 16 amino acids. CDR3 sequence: CASSGYRVPTNYGYTF. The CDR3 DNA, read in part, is TGTGCCAGCAGCGGATACAGGGTCCCCACTAACTATGGC.

The sequenced CDR3 bases are TGCAGCGTTGGTAAGGGACAGGGAATTAAGTATGGC. Amino acids: CSVGKGQGIKYG. The whole CDR3 reads CSVGKGQGIKYGYTF. The chain carries TRBV29-1 and TRBJ1-2; 9 bases fit TRBD1. From the germline J gene comes the end of the CDR3, since the read stops 3 residues before it. Germline CDR1 is SQVTM and CDR2 is ANQGSEA. V lost 4 bases to trimming and J lost 5 bases; unmatched junction nucleotides: 11. CDR3 length: 15 residues.

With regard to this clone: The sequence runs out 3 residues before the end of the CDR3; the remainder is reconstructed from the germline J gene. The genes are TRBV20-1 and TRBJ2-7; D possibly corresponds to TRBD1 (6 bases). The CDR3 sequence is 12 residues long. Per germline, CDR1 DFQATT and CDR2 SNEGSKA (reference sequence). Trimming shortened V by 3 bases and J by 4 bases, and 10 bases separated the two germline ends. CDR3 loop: CSARQGLYEQYF. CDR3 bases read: TGCAGTGCTAGGCAGGGGTTATACGAG.

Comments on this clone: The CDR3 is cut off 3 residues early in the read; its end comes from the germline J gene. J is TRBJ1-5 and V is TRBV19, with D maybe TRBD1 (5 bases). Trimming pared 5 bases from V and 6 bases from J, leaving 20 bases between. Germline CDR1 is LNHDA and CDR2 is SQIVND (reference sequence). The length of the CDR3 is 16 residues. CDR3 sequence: CASSLPQGIGSQPQHF. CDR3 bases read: TGTGCCAGTAGTTTACCTCAGGGTATTGGGAGTCAGCCC.

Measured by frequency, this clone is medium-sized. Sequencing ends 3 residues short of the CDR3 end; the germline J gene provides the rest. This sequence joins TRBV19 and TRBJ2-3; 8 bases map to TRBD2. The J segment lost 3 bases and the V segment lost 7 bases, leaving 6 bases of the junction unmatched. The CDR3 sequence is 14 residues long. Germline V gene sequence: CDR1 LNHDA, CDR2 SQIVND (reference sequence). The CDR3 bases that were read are TGTGCCAGTACTCCCGGGAGGGGAACAGATACG. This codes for CASTPGRGTDT. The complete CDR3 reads CASTPGRGTDTQYF.

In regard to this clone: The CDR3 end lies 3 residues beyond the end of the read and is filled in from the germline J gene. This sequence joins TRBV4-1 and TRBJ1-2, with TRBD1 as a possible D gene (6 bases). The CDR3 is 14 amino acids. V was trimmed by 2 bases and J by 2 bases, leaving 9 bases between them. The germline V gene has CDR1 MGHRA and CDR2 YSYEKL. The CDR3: CASSQPTGNYGYTF. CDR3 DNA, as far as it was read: TGCGCCAGCAGCCAACCTACAGGGAACTATGGC.

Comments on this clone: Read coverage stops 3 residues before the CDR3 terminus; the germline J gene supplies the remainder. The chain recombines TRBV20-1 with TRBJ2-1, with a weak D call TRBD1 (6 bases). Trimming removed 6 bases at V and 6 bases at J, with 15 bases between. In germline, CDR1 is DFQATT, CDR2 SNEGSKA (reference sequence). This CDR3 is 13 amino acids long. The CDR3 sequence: CSAIDRSLNEQFF. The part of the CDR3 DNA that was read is TGCAGTGCCATCGACAGGAGCCTCAATGAG.

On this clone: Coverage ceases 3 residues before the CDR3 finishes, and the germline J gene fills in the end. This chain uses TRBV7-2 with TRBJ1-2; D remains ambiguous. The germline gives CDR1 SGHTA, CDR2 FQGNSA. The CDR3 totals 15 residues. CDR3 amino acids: CASSLGLAVDDDYTF. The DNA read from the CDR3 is TGTGCCAGCAGCTTAGGGCTAGCGGTAGATGATGAC. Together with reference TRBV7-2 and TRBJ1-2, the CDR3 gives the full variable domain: GAGVSQSPSNKVTEKGKDVELRCDPISGHTALYWYRQSLGQGLEFLIYFQGNSAPDKSGLPSDRFSAERTGGSVSTLTIQRTQQEDSAVYLCASSLGLAVDDDYTFGSGTRLTVV.

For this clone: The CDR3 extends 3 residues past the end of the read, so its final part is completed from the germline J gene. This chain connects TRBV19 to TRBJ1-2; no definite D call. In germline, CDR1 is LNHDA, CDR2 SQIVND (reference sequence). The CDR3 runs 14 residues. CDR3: CASSAGLAAYDYTF. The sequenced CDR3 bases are TGTGCCAGTAGTGCTGGACTAGCGGCCTACGAC.

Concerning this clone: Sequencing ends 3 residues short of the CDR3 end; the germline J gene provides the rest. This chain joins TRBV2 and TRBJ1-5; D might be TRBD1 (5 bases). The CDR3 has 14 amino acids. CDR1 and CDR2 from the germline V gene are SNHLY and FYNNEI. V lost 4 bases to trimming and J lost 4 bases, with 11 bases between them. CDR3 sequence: CASSGQRGNQPQHF. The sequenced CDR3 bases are TGTGCCAGCAGTGGTCAAAGGGGAAATCAGCCC.